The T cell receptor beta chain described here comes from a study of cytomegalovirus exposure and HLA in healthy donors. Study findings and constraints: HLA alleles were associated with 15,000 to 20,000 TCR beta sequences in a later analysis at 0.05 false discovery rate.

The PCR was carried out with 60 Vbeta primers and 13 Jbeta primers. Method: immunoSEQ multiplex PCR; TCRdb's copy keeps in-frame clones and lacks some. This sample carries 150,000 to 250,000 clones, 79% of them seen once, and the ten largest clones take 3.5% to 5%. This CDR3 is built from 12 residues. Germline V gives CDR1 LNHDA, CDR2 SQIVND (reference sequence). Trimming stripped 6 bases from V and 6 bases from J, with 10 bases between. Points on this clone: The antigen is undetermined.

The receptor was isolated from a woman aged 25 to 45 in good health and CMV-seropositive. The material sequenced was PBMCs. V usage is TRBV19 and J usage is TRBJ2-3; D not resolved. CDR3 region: CASRLGEDTQYF. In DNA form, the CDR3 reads TGTGCCAGTAGGCTCGGAGAGGATACGCAGTATTTT.